This is a list of T cell receptor beta chains from one sample in a study of blood T cell repertoires in COVID-19. Measured with immunoSEQ multiplex PCR; TCRdb has only the in-frame clones, and not every one. The top ten clones hold 1.5% to 1.7% of a sample with around 270,000 clones, 84% of them seen once. The material sequenced was peripheral blood. These receptors were collected from a woman in her forties who had recovered from COVID-19. CDR3s include the opening cysteine and the closing phenylalanine or tryptophan. Fields, in order: V gene, J gene, clone size, D gene, CDR3 protein, CDR3 DNA. A D gene is named only where the DNA matches it firmly. A clone size is listed for some rows: how often the clone was seen (once, few, many), or a class if it is expanded.

V gene: TRBV2
J gene: TRBJ2-5
clone size: few
D gene: TRBD1
CDR3 protein: CASSGGDRVGETQYF
CDR3 DNA: TGTGCCAGCAGTGGGGGAGACAGGGTGGGAGAGACCCAGTACTTC

V gene: TRBV5-8
J gene: TRBJ1-1
clone size: -
D gene: -
CDR3 protein: CASSLFEIWTEAFF
CDR3 DNA: TGTGCCAGCAGCTTGTTTGAGATATGGACTGAAGCTTTCTTT

V gene: TRBV5-1
J gene: TRBJ2-7
clone size: -
D gene: TRBD1
CDR3 protein: CASSRAGTGLYEQYF
CDR3 DNA: TGCGCCAGCAGCCGAGCCGGGACAGGACTCTACGAGCAGTACTTC

V gene: TRBV3-1/TRBV3-2
J gene: TRBJ1-2
clone size: -
D gene: TRBD1
CDR3 protein: CASSQGRGDRDYGYTF
CDR3 DNA: TGTGCCAGCAGCCAAGGGAGGGGCGACAGGGACTATGGCTACACCTTC

V gene: TRBV28
J gene: TRBJ1-3
clone size: once
D gene: -
CDR3 protein: CASSPPISGNTIYF
CDR3 DNA: TGTGCCAGCAGCCCCCCCATTTCTGGAAACACCATATATTTT

V gene: TRBV7-9
J gene: TRBJ1-1
clone size: -
D gene: TRBD1
CDR3 protein: CASSFRTGEGNTEAFF
CDR3 DNA: TGTGCCAGCAGCTTCCGGACAGGTGAGGGGAACACTGAAGCTTTCTTT

V gene: TRBV5-1
J gene: TRBJ1-1
clone size: -
D gene: -
CDR3 protein: CASSSIGVPGGMAFF
CDR3 DNA: TGCGCCAGCAGCAGCATTGGTGTCCCCGGAGGTATGGCTTTCTTT

V gene: TRBV14
J gene: TRBJ2-5
clone size: -
D gene: TRBD2
CDR3 protein: CASSQRPGTSGGETQYF
CDR3 DNA: TGTGCCAGCAGCCAAAGACCTGGGACTAGCGGGGGAGAGACCCAGTACTTC

V gene: TRBV18
J gene: TRBJ1-2
clone size: -
D gene: TRBD1
CDR3 protein: CASSPGAERGLDGYTF
CDR3 DNA: TGTGCCAGCTCACCGGGGGCAGAGAGGGGGCTCGATGGCTACACCTTC

V gene: TRBV7-9
J gene: TRBJ1-3
clone size: once
D gene: TRBD1
CDR3 protein: CASSSDRVGNTIYF
CDR3 DNA: TGTGCCAGCAGCTCCGACAGGGTTGGAAACACCATATATTTT